Listed here is a single T cell receptor beta chain. This CDR3 contains 16 residues. The V and J ends lost 5 bases and 2 bases, in that order; junction bases with no gene match: 8. Per the germline V gene, CDR1 is LGHNA and CDR2 is YNFKEQ. The sample is drawn from a study of T cell changes during pregnancy in multiple sclerosis. The protocol was immunoSEQ multiplex PCR, while the TCRdb copy is restricted to in-frame clones and leaves out a portion. The sample includes around 80,000 clones, nearly 95% of them seen just once. Material: peripheral blood, obtained in the second trimester of pregnancy. The chain couples TRBV4-2 to TRBJ2-7; 11 nucleotides agree with TRBD2. The clonotype comes from a female donor with multiple sclerosis, enrolled in a pregnancy study. In DNA form, the CDR3 reads TGTGCCAGCAGCGCCTCCGGGACTAGCGGTCCCTACGAGCAGTACTTC. Residues: CASSASGTSGPYEQYF.